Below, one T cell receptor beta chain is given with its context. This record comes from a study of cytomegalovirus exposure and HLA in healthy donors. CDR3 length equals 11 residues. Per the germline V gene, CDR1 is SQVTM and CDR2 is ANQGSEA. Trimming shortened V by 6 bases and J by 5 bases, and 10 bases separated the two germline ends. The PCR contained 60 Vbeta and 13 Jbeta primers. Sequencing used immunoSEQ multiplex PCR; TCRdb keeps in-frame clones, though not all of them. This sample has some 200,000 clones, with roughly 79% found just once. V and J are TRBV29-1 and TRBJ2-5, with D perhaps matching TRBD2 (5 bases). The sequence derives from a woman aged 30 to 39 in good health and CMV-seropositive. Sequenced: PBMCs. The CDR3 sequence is CSVEVAETQYF. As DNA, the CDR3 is TGCAGCGTCGAGGTAGCGGAGACCCAGTACTTC.